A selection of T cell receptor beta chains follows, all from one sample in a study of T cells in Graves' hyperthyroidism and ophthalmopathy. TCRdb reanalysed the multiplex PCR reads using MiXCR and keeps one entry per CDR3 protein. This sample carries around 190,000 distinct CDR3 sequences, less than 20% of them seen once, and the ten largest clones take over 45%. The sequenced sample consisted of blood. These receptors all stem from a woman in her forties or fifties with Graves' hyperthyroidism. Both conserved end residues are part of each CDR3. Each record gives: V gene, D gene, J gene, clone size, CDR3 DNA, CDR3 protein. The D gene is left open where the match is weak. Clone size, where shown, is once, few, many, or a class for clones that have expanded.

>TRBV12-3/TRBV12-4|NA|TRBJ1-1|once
TGTGCCAGCAGTTACTCCAGGGTGAACACTGAAGCTTTCTTT
CASSYSRVNTEAFF
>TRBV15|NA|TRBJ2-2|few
TGTGCCACCAGCAGAGATCGGCTAGTCGGCGGGGAGCTGTTTTTT
CATSRDRLVGGELFF
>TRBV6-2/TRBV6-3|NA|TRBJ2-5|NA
TGTGCCAGCAGTAATCCCCTCCAAGAGACCCAGTACTTC
CASSNPLQETQYF
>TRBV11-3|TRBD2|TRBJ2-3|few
TGTGCCAGCAGCTTATATGGTAGCGGGAGATACGAATTCCAGTATTTT
CASSLYGSGRYEFQYF
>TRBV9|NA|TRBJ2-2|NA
TGTGCCAGCAGCGTGGGGGTCCCCGGCACCGGGGAGCTGTTTTTT
CASSVGVPGTGELFF
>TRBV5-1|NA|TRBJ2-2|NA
TGCGCCAGCAGCTTGATATCGGGGAGCCGGGAGCTGTTTTTT
CASSLISGSRELFF
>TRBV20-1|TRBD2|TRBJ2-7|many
TGCAGTGCTAGGGATAGCGGGAGGATATACGAGCAGTACTTC
CSARDSGRIYEQYF
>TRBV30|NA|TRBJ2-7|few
TGTGCCTGGGAGGTCTCCTACGAGCAGTACTTC
CAWEVSYEQYF
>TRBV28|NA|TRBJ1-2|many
TGTGCCAGCAGAAACCCGCTTAATCCCTATGGCTACACCTTC
CASRNPLNPYGYTF
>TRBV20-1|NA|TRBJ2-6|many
TGCAGTGCTAGAGTTGGGGCCAACGTCCTGACTTTC
CSARVGANVLTF